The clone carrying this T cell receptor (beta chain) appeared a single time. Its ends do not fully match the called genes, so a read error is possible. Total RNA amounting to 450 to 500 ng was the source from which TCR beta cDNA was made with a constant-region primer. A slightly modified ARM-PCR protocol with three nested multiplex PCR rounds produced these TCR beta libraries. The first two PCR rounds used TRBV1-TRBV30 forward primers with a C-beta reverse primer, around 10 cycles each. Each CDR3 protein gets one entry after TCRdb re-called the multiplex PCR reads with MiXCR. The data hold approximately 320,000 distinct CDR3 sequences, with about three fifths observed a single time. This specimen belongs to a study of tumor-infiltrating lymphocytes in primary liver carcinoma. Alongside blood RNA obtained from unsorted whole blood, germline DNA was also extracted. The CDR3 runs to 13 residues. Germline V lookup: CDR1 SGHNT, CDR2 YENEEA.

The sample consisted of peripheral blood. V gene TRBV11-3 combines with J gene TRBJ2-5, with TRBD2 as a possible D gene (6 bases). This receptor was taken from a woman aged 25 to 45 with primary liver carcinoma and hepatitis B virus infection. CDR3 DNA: TGTACCAGCAGCGCCGGAGGGCGGGAGACCCAGTACTTC. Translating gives CTSSAGGRETQYF. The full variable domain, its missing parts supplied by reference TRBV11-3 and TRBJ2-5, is EAGVVQSPRYKIIEKKQPVAFWCNPISGHNTLYWYLQNLGQGPELLIRYENEEAVDDSQLPKDRFSAERLKGVDSTLKIQPAELGDSAVYLCTSSAGGRETQYFGPGTRLLVL.